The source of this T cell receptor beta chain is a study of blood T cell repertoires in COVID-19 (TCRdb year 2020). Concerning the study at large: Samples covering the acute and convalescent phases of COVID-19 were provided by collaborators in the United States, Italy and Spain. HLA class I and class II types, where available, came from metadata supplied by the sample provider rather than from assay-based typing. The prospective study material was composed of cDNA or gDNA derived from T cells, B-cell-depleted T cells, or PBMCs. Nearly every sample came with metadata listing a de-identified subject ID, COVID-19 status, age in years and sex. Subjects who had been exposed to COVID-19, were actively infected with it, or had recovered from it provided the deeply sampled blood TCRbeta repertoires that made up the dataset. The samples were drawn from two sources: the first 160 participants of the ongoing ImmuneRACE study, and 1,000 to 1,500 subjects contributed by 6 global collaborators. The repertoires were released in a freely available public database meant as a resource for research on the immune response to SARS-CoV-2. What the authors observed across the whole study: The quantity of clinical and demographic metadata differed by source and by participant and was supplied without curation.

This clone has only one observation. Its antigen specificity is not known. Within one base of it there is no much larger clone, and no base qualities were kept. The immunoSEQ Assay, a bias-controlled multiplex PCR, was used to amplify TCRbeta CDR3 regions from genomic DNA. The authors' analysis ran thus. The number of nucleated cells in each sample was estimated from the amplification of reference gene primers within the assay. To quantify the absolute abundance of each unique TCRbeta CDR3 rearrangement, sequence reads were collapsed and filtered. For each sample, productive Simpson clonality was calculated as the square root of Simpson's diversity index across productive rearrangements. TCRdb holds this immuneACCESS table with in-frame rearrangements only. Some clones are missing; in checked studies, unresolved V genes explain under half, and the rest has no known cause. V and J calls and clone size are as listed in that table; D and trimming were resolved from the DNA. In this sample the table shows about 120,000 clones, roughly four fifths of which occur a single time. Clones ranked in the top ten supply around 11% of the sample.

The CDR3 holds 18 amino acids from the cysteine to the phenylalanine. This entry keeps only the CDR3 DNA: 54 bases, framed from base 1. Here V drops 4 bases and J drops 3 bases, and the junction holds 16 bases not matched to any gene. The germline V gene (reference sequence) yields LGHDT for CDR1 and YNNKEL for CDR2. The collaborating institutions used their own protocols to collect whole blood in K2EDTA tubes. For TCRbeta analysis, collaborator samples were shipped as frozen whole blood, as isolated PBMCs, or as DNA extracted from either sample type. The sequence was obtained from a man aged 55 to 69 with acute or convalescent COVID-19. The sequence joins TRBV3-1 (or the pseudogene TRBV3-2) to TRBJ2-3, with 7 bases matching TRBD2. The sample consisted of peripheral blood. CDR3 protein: CASSRRGSGIGRTDTQYF. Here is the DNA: TGTGCCAGCAGCCGAAGGGGCAGCGGGATCGGTAGGACAGATACGCAGTATTTT.